This entry describes one TCR beta chain. Trimming took 8 bases from V and 2 from J; bases not matched to a gene: 3. This CDR3 is built from 13 residues. Germline assignment: CDR1 LNHDA and CDR2 SQIVND (reference sequence). The data originate from a study of blood T cell repertoires in COVID-19. Sequenced by immunoSEQ multiplex PCR; TCRdb stores in-frame clones only, minus some. Of under 12,000 clones detected, approximately 85% appear once; the ten largest clones hold approximately 30%. This TCR came from a man aged 50 or older with active COVID-19. V is TRBV19 and J is TRBJ1-5; 7 bases match TRBD1. The source material was peripheral blood. The CDR3 sequence: CASQGQGNQPQHF. In DNA, the CDR3 is TGTGCCAGTCAAGGACAGGGCAATCAGCCCCAGCATTTT.